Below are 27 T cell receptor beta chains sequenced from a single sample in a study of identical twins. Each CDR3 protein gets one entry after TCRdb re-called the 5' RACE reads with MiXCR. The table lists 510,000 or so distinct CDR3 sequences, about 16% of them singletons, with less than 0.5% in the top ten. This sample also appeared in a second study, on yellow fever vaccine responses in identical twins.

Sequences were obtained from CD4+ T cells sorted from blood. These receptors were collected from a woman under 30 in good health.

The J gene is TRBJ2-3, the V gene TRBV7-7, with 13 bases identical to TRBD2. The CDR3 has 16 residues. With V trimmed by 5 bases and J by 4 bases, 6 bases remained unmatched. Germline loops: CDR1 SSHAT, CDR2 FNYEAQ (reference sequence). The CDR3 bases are TGTGCCAGCAGCCTACTAGCGGGAGGGCCTCCAGATACGCAGTATTTT. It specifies CASSLLAGGPPDTQYF.

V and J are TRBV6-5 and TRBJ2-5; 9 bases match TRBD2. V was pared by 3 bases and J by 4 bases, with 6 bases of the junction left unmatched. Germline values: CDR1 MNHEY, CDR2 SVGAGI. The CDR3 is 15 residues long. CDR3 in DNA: TGTGCCAGCAGTTATCTGCCTAGCGGGGTAGAGACCCAGTACTTC. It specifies CASSYLPSGVETQYF.

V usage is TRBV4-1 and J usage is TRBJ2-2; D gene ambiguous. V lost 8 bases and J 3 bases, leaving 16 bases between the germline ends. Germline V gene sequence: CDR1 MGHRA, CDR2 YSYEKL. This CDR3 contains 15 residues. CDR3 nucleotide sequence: TGCGCCAGCTACTCAGGTCCCGCTGACACCGGGGAGCTGTTTTTT. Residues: CASYSGPADTGELFF.

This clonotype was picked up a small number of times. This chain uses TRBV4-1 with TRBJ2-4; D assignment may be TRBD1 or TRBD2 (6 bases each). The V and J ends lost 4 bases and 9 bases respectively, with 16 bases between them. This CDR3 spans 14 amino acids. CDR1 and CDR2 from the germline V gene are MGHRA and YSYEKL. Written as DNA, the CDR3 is TGCGCCAGCAGCCCCGCTCAGGGGAGGCGCATTCAGTACTTC. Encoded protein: CASSPAQGRRIQYF.

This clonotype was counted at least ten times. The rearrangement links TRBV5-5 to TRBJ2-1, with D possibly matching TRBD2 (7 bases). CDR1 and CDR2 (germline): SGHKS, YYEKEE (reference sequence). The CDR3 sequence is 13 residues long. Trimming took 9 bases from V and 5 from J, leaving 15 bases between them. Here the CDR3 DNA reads TGTGCCACCCGCGAAGGGGGGGACAATGAGCAGTTCTTC. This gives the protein CATREGGDNEQFF.

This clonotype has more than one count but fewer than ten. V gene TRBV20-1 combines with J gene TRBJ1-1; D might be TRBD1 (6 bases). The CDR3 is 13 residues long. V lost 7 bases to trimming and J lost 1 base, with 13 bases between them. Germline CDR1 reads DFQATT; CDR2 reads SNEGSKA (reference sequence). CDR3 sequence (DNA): TGCAGTGTTGGCAGGGGTGCGAACACTGAAGCTTTCTTT. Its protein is CSVGRGANTEAFF.

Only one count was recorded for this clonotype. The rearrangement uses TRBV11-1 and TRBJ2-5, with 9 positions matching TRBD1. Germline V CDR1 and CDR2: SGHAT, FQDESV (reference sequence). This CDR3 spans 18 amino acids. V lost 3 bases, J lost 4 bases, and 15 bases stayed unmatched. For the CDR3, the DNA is TGTGCCAGCAGCTTTCGAGTGGGCACGGGACAGGGAAGAGAGACCCAGTACTTC. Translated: CASSFRVGTGQGRETQYF.

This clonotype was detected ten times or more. The CDR3 loop is CASSFGGGEQYF. The DNA for the CDR3 is TGTGCCAGCAGCTTTGGGGGCGGTGAGCAGTACTTC. J is TRBJ2-7 and V is TRBV5-6; D may be TRBD1 (6 bases). This CDR3 has 12 residues. V lost 2 bases, J lost 7 bases, and 10 bases lay in between. Germline assignment: CDR1 SGHDT and CDR2 YYEEEE.

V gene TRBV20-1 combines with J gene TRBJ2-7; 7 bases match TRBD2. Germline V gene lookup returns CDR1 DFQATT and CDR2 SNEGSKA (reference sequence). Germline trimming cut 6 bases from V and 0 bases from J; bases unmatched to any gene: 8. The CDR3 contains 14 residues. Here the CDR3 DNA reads TGCAGTGCAAAAAGCGGGGCCTACTCCTACGAGCAGTACTTC. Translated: CSAKSGAYSYEQYF.

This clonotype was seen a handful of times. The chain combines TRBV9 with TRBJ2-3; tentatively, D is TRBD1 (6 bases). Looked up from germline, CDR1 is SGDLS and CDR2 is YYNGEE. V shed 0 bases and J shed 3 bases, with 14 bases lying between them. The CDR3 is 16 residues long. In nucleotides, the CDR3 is TGTGCCAGCAGCGTAGTTGAGGGGGATGGTACAGATACGCAGTATTTT. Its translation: CASSVVEGDGTDTQYF.

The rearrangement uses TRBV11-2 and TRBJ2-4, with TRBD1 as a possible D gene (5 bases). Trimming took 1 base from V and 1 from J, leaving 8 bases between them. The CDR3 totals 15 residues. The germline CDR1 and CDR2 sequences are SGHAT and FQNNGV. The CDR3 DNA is TGTGCCAGCAGCTTAGTCCAGGGTGCCAAAAACATTCAGTACTTC. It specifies CASSLVQGAKNIQYF.

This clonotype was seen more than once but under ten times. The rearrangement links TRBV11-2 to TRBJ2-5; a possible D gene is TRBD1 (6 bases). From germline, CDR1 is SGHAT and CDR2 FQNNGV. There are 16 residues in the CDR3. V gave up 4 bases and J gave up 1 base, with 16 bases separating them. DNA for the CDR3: TGTGCCAGCAGCTCAGTAATACAGGGCCCCCAAGAGACCCAGTACTTC. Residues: CASSSVIQGPQETQYF. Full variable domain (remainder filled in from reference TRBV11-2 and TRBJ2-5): EAGVAQSPRYKIIEKRQSVAFWCNPISGHATLYWYQQILGQGPKLLIQFQNNGVVDDSQLPKDRFSAERLKGVDSTLKIQPAKLEDSAVYLCASSSVIQGPQETQYFGPGTRLLVL.

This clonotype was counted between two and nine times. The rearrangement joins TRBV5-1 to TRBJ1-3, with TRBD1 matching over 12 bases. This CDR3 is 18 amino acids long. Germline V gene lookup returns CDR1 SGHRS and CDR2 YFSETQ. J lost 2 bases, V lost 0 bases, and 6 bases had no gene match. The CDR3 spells CASSLVGDRGRPGNTIYF. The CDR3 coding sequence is TGCGCCAGCAGCTTGGTCGGGGACAGGGGGCGACCTGGAAACACCATATATTTT. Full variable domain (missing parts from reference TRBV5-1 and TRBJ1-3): KAGVTQTPRYLIKTRGQQVTLSCSPISGHRSVSWYQQTPGQGLQFLFEYFSETQRNKGNFPGRFSGRQFSNSRSEMNVSTLELGDSALYLCASSLVGDRGRPGNTIYFGEGSWLTVV.

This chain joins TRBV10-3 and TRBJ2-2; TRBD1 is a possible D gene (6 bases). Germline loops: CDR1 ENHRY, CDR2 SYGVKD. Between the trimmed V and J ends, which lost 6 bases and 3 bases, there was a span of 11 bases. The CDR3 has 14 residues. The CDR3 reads CAISPGTHTGELFF. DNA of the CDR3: TGTGCCATCAGCCCCGGGACACACACCGGGGAGCTGTTTTTT.

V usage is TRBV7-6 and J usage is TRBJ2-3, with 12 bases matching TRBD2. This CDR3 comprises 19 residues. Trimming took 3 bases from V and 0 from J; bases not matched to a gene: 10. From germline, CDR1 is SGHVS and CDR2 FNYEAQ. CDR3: CASSFAGTSGSSSTDTQYF. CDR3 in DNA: TGTGCCAGCAGCTTCGCCGGGACTAGCGGGTCCTCTAGCACAGATACGCAGTATTTT.

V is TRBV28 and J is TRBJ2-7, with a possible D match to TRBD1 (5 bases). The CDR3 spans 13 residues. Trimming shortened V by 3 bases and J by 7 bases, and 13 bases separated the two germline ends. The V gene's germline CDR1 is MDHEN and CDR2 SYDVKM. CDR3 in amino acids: CASSLGRVWEQYF. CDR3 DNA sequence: TGTGCCAGCAGTTTGGGCAGGGTGTGGGAGCAGTACTTC.

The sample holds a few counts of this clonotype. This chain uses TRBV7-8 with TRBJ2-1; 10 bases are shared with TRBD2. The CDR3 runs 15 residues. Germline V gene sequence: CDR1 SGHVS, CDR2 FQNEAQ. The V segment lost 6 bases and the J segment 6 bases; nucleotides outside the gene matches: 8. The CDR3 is CASSSYSGRANEQFF. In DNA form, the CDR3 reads TGTGCCAGCAGTTCCTACAGCGGGAGGGCCAATGAGCAGTTCTTC.

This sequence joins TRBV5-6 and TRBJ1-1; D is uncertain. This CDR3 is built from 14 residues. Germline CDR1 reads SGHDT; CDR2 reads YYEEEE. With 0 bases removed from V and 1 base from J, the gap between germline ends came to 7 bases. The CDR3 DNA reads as TGTGCCAGCAGCTTGGATATTAGGAACACTGAAGCTTTCTTT. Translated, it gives CASSLDIRNTEAFF.

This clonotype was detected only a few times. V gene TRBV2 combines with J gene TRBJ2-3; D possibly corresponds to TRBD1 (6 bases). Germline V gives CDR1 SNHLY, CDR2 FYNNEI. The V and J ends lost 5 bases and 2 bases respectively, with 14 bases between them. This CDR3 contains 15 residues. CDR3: CASSYRVLFTDTQYF. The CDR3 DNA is TGTGCCAGCAGTTACAGGGTGTTGTTCACAGATACGCAGTATTTT. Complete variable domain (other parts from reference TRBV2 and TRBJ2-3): EPEVTQTPSHQVTQMGQEVILRCVPISNHLYFYWYRQILGQKVEFLVSFYNNEISEKSEIFDDQFSVERPDGSNFTLKIRSTKLEDSAMYFCASSYRVLFTDTQYFGPGTRLTVL.

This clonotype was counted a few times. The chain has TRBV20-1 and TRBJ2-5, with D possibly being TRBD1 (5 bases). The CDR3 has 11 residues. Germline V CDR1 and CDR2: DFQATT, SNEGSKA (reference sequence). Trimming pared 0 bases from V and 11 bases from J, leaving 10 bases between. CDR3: CSARDQGPQYF. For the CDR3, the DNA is TGCAGTGCTAGAGATCAGGGCCCTCAGTACTTC.

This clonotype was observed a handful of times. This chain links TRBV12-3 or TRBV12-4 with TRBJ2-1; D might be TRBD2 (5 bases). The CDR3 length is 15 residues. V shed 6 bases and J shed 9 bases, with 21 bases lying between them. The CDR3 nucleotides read TGTGCCAGCAGCCCCCCATGGGCGGGTAAGCGTGAGCAGTTCTTC. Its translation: CASSPPWAGKREQFF.

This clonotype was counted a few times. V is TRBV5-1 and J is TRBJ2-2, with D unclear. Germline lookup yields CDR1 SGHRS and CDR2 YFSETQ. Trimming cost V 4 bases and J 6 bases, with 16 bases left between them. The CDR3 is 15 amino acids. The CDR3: CASSAKVPDAGELFF. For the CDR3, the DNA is TGCGCCAGCAGCGCGAAGGTTCCTGACGCCGGGGAGCTGTTTTTT. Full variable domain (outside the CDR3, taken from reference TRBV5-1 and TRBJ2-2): KAGVTQTPRYLIKTRGQQVTLSCSPISGHRSVSWYQQTPGQGLQFLFEYFSETQRNKGNFPGRFSGRQFSNSRSEMNVSTLELGDSALYLCASSAKVPDAGELFFGEGSRLTVL.

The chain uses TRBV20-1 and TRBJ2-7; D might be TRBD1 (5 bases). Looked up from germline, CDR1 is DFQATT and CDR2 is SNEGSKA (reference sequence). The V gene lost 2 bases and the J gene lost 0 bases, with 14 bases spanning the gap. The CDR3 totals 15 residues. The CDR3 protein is CSARIWGPGSYEQYF. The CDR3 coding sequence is TGCAGTGCTAGAATCTGGGGCCCCGGCTCCTACGAGCAGTACTTC.

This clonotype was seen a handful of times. The CDR3 is CASSTQGAEYEQYV. CDR3 nucleotides: TGTGCCAGCAGTACCCAGGGGGCTGAATACGAGCAGTACGTC. This chain uses TRBV28 with TRBJ2-7; TRBD1 matches 8 bases. This CDR3 contains 14 residues. V was pared by 5 bases and J by 4 bases, with 7 bases of the junction left unmatched. Germline V lookup: CDR1 MDHEN, CDR2 SYDVKM.

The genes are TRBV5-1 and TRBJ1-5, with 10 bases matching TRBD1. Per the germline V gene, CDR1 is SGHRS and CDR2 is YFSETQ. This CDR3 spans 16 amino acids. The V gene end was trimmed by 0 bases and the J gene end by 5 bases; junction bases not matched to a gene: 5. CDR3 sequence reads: CASSLGTGGKHQPQHF. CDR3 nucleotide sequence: TGCGCCAGCAGCTTGGGGACAGGGGGGAAACATCAGCCCCAGCATTTT.

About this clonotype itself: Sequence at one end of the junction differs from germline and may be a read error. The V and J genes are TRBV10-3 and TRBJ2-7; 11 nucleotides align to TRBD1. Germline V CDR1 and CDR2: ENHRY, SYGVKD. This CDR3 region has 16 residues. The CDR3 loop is CAISALGQGVTYGQYF. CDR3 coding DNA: TGTGCCATCAGTGCCCTGGGACAGGGGGTCACCTACGGGCAGTACTTC.

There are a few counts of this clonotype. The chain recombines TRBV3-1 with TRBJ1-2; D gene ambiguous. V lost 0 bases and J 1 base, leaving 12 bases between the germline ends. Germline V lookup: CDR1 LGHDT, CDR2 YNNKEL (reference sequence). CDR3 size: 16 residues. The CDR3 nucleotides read TGTGCCAGCAGCCAAGATTGGACGGGGATTAACTATGGCTACACCTTC. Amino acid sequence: CASSQDWTGINYGYTF.